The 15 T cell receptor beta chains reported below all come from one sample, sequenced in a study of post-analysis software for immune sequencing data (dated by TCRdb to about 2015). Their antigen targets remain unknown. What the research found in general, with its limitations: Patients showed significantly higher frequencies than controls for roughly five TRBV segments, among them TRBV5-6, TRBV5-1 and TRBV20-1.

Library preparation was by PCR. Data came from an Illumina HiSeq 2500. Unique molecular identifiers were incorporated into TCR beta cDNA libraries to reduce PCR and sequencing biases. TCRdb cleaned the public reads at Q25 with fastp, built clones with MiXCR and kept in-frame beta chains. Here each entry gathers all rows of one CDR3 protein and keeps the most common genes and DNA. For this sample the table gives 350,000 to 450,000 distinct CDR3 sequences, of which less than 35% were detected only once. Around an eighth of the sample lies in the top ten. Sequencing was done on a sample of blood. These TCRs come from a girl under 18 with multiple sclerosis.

CDR3 loop: CASRPSRGVDTEAFF. In DNA, the CDR3 is TGTGCCAGCAGGCCGTCCAGGGGCGTGGACACTGAAGCTTTCTTT. The chain combines TRBV27 with TRBJ1-1, with D possibly matching TRBD1 (6 bases). Germline V gene lookup returns CDR1 MNHEY and CDR2 SMNVEV (reference sequence). Deletions cut 6 bases from V and 3 bases from J, with 17 bases between. This CDR3 is built from 15 residues.

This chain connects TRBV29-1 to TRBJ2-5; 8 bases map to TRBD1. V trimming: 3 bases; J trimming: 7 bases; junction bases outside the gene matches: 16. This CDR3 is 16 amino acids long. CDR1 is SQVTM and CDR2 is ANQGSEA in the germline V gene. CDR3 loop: CSVDQMRTGRRGTQYF. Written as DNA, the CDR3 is TGCAGCGTTGATCAAATGAGGACAGGGAGGAGGGGGACCCAGTACTTC.

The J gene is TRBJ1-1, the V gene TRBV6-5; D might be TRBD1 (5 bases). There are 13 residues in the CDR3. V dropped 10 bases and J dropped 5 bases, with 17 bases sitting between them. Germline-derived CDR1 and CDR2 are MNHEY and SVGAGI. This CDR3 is CATRSRVETEAFF. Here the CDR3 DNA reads TGTGCCACCAGGAGCAGGGTGGAAACTGAAGCTTTCTTT.

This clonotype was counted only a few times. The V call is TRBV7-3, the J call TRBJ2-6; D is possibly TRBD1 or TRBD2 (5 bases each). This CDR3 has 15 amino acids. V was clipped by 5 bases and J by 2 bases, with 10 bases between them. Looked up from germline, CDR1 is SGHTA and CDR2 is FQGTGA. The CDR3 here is CASSPRGPGANVLTF. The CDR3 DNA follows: TGTGCCAGCAGCCCCCGGGGCCCTGGGGCCAACGTCCTGACTTTC.

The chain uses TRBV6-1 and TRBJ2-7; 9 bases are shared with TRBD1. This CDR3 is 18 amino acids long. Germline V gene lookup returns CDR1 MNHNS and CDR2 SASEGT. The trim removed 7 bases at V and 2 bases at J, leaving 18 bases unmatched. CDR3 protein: CASTQGLAGTGRAYEQYF. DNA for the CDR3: TGTGCCAGCACCCAAGGGCTAGCCGGGACAGGGAGGGCCTACGAGCAGTACTTC.

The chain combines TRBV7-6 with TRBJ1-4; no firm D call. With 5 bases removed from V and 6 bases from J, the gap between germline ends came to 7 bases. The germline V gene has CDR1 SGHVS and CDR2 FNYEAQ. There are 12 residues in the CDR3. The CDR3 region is CASSQADEKLFF. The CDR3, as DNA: TGTGCCAGCAGCCAAGCGGATGAAAAACTGTTTTTT.

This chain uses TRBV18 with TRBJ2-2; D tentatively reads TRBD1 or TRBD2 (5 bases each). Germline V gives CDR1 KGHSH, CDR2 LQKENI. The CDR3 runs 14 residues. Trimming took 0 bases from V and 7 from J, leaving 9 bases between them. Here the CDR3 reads CASSPPGELGELFF. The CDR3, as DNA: TGTGCCAGCTCACCACCGGGGGAGCTCGGGGAGCTGTTTTTT.

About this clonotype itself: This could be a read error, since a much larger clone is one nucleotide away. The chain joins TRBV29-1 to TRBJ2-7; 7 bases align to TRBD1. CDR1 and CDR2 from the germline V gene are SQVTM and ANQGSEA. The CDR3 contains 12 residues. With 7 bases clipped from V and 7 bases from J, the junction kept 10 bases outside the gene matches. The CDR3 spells CSAGTEENEQYF. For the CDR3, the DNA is TGCAGCGCTGGGACAGAGGAGAATGAGCAGTACTTC.

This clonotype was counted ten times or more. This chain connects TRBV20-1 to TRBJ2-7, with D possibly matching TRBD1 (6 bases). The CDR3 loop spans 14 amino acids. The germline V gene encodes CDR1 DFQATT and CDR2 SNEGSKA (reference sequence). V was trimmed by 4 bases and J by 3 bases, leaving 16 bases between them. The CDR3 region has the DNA TGCAGTGCTAAAGAGAGGGGGAAGCTCTACGAGCAGTACTTC. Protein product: CSAKERGKLYEQYF.

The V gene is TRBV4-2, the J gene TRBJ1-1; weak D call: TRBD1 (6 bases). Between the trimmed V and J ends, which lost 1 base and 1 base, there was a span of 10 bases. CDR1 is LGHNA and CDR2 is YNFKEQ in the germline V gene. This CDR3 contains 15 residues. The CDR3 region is CASSQGQAPNTEAFF. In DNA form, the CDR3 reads TGTGCCAGCAGCCAAGGACAGGCCCCGAACACTGAAGCTTTCTTT.

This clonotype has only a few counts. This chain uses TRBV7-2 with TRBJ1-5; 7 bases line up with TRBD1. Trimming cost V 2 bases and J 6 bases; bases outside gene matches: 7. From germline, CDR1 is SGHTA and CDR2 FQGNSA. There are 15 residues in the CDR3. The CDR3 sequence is CASSLRTGVGQPQHF. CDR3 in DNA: TGTGCCAGCAGCTTAAGAACAGGGGTGGGTCAGCCCCAGCATTTT.

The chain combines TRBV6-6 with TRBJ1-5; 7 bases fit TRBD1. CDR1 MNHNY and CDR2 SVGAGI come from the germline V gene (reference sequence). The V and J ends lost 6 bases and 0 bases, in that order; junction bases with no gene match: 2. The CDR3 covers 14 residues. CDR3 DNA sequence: TGTGCCAGCAGCCGGGACAGTAGCAATCAGCCCCAGCATTTT. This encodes CASSRDSSNQPQHF.

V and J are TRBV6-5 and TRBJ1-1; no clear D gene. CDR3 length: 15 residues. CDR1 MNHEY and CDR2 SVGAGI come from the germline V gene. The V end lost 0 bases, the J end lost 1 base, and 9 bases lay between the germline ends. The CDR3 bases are TGTGCCAGCAGTTACTCGATTGCAGGGAACACTGAAGCTTTCTTT. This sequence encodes CASSYSIAGNTEAFF.

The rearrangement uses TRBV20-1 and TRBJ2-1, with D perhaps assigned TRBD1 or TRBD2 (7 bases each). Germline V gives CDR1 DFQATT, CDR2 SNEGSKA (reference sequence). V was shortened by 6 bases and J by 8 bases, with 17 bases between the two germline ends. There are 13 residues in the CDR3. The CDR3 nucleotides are TGCAGTGCCAGGGGGACTATTATCCATGAGCAGTTCTTC. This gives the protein CSARGTIIHEQFF.

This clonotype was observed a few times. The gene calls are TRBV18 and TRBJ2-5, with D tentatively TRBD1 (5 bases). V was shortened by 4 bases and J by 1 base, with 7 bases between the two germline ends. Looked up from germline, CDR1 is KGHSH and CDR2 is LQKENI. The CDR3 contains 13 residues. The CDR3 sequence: CASSQGFQETQYF. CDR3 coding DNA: TGTGCCAGCTCACAGGGGTTCCAAGAGACCCAGTACTTC. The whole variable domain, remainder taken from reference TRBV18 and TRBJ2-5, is NAGVMQNPRHLVRRRGQEARLRCSPMKGHSHVYWYRQLPEEGLKFMVYLQKENIIDESGMPKERFSAEFPKEGPSILRIQQVVRGDSAAYFCASSQGFQETQYFGPGTRLLVL.